The 5 T cell receptor beta chains given below trace back to one sample, sequenced in a study of Tregs in tolerant kidney transplant recipients. Related graft donors supplied nonmyeloablative bone marrow transplants, and mixed chimerism was transient. Measured with immunoSEQ multiplex PCR; TCRdb has only the in-frame clones, and not every one. In the table there are tens of thousands of clones, roughly nine tenths of which are singletons. Sequenced material: CD4+ T cells from blood (PBMCs), taken 24 months after the transplant. The source is a human patient who received a combined kidney and bone marrow transplant. The T cells may partly be graft donor cells.

The V call is TRBV29-1, the J call TRBJ1-4; 9 bases line up with TRBD1. The CDR3 length is 13 residues. Unmatched junction bases numbered 4, after V lost 7 bases and J lost 4 bases. The V gene's germline CDR1 is SQVTM and CDR2 ANQGSEA. The CDR3 nucleotides are TGCAGCGCCGGGACAGGGAATAATGAAAAACTGTTTTTT. It is translated as CSAGTGNNEKLFF.

The chain uses TRBV6-1 and TRBJ2-3, with D tentatively TRBD2 (5 bases). This CDR3 region has 13 residues. Per germline, CDR1 MNHNS and CDR2 SASEGT. V was shortened by 10 bases and J by 6 bases, with 17 bases between the two germline ends. The DNA of the CDR3 is TGTGCCATACTGGACTTTCTTGGTGATACGCAGTATTTT. Translated, it gives CAILDFLGDTQYF.

The chain combines TRBV27 with TRBJ1-1, with TRBD1 as a possible D gene (6 bases). CDR1 is MNHEY, CDR2 SMNVEV, per germline (reference sequence). The CDR3 is made up of 17 amino acids. The ends were cut back, 0 bases at V and 5 bases at J, with 19 bases in the middle. This CDR3 is CASSLSSGGLALTEAFF. The DNA for the CDR3 is TGTGCCAGCAGTTTATCGTCGGGGGGCCTAGCCCTTACTGAAGCTTTCTTT.

The V gene is TRBV5-4, the J gene TRBJ2-5, with 7 bases identical to TRBD2. The V segment lost 1 base and the J segment 1 base; nucleotides outside the gene matches: 1. CDR1 is SGHNT and CDR2 is YYREEE in the germline V gene (reference sequence). The CDR3 length is 14 residues. The CDR3 here is CASSLWGGQETQYF. CDR3 DNA sequence: TGTGCCAGCAGCTTGTGGGGGGGCCAAGAGACCCAGTACTTC.

This rearrangement joins TRBV7-3 to TRBJ2-3; 8 nucleotides match TRBD2. The CDR3 has 16 amino acids. Trimming took 5 bases from V and 2 from J; bases not matched to a gene: 9. The germline V gene has CDR1 SGHTA and CDR2 FQGTGA. Here the CDR3 reads CASSPNGRGDTDTQYF. CDR3 sequence (DNA): TGTGCCAGCAGCCCAAATGGGCGGGGGGACACAGATACGCAGTATTTT.